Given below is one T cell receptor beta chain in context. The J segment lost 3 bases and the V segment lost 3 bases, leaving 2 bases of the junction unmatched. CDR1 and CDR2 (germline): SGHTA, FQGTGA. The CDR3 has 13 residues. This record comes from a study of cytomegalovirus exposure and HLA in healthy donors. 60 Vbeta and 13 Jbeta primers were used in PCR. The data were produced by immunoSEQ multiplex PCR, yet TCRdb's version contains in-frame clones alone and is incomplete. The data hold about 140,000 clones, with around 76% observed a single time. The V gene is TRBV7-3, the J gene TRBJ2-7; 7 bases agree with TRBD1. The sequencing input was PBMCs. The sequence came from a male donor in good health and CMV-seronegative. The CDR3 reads CASSFRQGYEQYF. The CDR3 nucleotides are TGTGCCAGCAGCTTTAGACAGGGCTACGAGCAGTACTTC.